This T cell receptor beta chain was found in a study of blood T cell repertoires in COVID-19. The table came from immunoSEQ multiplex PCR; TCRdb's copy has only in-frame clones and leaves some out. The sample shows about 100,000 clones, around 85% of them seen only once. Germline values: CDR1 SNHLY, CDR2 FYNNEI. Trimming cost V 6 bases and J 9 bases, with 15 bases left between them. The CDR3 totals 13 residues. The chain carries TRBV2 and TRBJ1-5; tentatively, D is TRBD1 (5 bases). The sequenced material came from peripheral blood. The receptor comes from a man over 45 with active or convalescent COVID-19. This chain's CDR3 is CASRGTAEGPQHF. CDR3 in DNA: TGTGCCAGCAGGGGGACTGCAGAGGGGCCCCAGCATTTT.